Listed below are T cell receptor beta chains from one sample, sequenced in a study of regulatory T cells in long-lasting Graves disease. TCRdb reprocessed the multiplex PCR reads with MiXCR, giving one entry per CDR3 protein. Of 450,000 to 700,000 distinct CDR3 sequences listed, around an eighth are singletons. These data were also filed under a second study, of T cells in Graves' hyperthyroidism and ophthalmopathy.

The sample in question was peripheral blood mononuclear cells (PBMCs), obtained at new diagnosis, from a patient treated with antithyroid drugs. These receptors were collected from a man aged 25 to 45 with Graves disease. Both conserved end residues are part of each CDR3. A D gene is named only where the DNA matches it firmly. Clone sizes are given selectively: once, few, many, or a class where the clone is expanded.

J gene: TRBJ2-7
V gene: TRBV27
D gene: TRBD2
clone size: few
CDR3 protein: CASSFVAGEQYF
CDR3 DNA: TGTGCCAGCAGTTTTGTAGCGGGTGAGCAGTACTTC

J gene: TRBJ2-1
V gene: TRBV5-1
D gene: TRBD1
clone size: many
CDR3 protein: CASSLAGTGIRDEQFF
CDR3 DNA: TGCGCCAGCAGCTTGGCCGGGACAGGGATCCGGGATGAGCAGTTCTTC

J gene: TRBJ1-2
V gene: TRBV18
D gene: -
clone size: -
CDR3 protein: CASSPTRGAGNGYTF
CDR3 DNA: TGTGCCAGCTCACCCACGCGGGGGGCCGGGAATGGCTACACCTTC

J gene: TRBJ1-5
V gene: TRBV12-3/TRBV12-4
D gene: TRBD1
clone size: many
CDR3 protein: CASSFTGVNQPQHF
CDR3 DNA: TGTGCCAGCAGTTTCACAGGGGTTAATCAGCCCCAGCATTTT

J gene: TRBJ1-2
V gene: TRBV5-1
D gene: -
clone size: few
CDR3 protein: CASSLGTVNYGYTF
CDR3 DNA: TGCGCCAGCAGCTTGGGGACGGTCAACTATGGCTACACCTTC

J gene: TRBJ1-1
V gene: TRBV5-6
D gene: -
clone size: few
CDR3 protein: CASSFRQVDTEAFF
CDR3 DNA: TGTGCCAGCAGCTTCCGTCAGGTTGACACTGAAGCTTTCTTT

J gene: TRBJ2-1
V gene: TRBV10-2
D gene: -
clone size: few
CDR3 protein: CASRIPVGEQFF
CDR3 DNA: TGCGCCAGCAGAATCCCAGTTGGTGAGCAGTTCTTC

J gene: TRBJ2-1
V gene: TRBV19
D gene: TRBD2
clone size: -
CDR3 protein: CASKAGAASNEEFF
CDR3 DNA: TGTGCCAGTAAAGCGGGAGCAGCCAGCAATGAGGAGTTCTTC

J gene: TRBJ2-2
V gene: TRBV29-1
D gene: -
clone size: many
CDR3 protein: CSVGLDTGELFF
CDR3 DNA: TGCAGCGTCGGCCTTGACACCGGGGAGCTGTTTTTT

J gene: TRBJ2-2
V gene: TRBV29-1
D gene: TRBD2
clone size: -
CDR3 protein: CSVAGTSGRGTGELFF
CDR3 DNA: TGCAGCGTCGCTGGGACTAGCGGTCGAGGCACCGGGGAGCTGTTTTTT

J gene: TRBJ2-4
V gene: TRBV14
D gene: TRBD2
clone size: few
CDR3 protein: CASSRGLGQNIQYF
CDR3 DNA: TGTGCCAGCAGCCGTGGACTAGGCCAAAACATTCAGTACTTC

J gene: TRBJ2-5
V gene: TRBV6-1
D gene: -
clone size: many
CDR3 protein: CASSEPGRKYQETQYF
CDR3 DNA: TGTGCCAGCAGCGAGCCGGGACGGAAGTACCAAGAGACCCAGTACTTC

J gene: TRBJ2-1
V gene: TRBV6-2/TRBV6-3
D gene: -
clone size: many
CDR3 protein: CASSSTTTEQFF
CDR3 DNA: TGTGCCAGCAGTTCTACTACGACTGAGCAGTTCTTC

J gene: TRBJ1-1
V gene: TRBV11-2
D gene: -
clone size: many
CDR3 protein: CASSLGGGVTEAFF
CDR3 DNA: TGTGCCAGCAGTTTAGGGGGAGGTGTCACTGAAGCTTTCTTT

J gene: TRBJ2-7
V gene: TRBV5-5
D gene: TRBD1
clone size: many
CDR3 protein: CASSFPDRGNYEQYF
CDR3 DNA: TGTGCCAGCAGCTTCCCAGACAGGGGGAACTACGAGCAGTACTTC

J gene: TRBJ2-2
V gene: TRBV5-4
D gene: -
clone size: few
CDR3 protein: CASSLAVGVGTGELFF
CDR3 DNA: TGTGCCAGCAGCTTGGCCGTGGGGGTCGGCACCGGGGAGCTGTTTTTT

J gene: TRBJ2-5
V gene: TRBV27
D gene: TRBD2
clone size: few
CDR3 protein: CASRRLAAGETQYF
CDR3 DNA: TGTGCCAGCAGAAGACTAGCGGCCGGAGAGACCCAGTACTTC

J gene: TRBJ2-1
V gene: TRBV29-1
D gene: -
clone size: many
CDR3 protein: CSVSVAIEQFF
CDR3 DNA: TGCAGCGTTAGTGTAGCCATTGAGCAGTTCTTC

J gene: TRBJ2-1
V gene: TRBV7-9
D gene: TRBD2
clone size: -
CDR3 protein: CASSWSPSGTTGPNEQFF
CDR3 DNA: TGTGCCAGCAGCTGGAGTCCTAGCGGGACGACGGGGCCCAATGAGCAGTTCTTC

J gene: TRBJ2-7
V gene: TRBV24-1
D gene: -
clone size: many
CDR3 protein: CATGTGIHEQYF
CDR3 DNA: TGTGCCACCGGCACGGGGATCCACGAGCAGTACTTC

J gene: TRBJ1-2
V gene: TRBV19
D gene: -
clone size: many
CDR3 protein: CASSPGAGAKGYTF
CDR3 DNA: TGTGCCAGTAGCCCCGGGGCGGGGGCGAAGGGCTACACCTTC

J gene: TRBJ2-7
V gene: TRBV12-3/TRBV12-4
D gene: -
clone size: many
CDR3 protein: CASSPRRLMRGSYEQYF
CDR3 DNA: TGTGCCAGCAGTCCCCGCCGTTTAATGCGGGGCTCCTACGAGCAGTACTTC

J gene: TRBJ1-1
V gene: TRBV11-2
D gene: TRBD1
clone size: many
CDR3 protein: CASSPGTGSTTEAFF
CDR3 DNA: TGTGCCAGCAGCCCCGGGACAGGGTCGACCACTGAAGCTTTCTTT